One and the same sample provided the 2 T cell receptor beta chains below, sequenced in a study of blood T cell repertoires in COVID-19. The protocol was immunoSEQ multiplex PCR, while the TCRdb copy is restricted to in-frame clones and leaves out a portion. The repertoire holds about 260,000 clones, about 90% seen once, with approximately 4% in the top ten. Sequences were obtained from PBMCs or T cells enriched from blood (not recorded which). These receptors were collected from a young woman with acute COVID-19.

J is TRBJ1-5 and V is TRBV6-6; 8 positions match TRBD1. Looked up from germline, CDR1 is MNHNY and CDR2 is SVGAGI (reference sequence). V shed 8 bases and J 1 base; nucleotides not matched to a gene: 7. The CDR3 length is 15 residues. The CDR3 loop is CASELRTGSNQPQHF. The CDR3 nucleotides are TGTGCCAGCGAATTACGGACAGGGAGCAATCAGCCCCAGCATTTT.

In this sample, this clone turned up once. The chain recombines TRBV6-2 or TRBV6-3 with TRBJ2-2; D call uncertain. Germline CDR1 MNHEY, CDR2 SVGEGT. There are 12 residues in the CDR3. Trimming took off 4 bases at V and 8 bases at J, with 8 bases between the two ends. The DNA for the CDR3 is TGTGCCAGCAGTTTCTTCCTGGGGGAGCTGTTTTTT. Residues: CASSFFLGELFF.